This T cell receptor beta chain was sequenced during a study of blood T cell repertoires in COVID-19. As for the study in general: COVID-19 samples collected from the United States, Italy and Spain covered acute and convalescent phases.

In assigning cohorts, the study relied on participant-reported clinical history. This CDR3 region has 13 residues. V was cut by 2 bases and J by 6 bases, with 8 bases left in between. Sequenced by immunoSEQ multiplex PCR; TCRdb stores in-frame clones only, minus some. The table has 310,000 or so clones, approximately 90% seen once. This TCR was sampled from a woman in her 30s who had recovered from COVID-19. The sequenced material came from PBMCs or T cells enriched from blood (not recorded which). The J gene is TRBJ1-5, the V gene TRBV12-3 or TRBV12-4; no clear D. CDR3: CASSLFRGQPQHF. DNA for the CDR3: TGTGCCAGCAGTTTATTCCGGGGTCAGCCCCAGCATTTT.